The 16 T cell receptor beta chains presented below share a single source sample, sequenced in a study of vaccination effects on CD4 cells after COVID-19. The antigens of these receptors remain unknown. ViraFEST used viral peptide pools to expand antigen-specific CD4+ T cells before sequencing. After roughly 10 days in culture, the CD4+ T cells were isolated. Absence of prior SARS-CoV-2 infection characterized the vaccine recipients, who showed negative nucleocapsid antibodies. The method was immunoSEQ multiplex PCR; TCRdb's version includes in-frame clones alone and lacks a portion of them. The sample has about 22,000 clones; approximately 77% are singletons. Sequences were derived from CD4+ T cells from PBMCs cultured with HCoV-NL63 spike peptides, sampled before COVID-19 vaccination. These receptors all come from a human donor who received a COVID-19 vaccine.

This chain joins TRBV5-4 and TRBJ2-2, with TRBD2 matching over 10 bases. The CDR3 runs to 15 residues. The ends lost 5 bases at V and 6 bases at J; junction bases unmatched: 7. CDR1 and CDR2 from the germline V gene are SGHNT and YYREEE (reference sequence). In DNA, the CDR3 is TGTGCCAGCAGGGGGAGCGGGAGGGCCGCCGGGGAGCTGTTTTTT. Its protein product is CASRGSGRAAGELFF.

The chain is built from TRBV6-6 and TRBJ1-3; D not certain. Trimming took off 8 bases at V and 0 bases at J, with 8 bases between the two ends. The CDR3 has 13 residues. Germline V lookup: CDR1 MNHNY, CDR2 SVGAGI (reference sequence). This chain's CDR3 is CASFNPSGNTIYF. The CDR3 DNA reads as TGTGCCAGCTTCAACCCCTCTGGAAACACCATATATTTT.

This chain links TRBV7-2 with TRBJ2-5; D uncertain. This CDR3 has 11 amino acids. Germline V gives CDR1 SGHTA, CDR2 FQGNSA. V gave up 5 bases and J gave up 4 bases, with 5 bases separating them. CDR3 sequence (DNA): TGTGCCAGCAGCGAAGGAGAGACCCAGTACTTC. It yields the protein CASSEGETQYF. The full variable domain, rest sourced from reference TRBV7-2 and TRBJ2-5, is GAGVSQSPSNKVTEKGKDVELRCDPISGHTALYWYRQSLGQGLEFLIYFQGNSAPDKSGLPSDRFSAERTGGSVSTLTIQRTQQEDSAVYLCASSEGETQYFGPGTRLLVL.

CDR3 nucleotide sequence: TGTGCCAGCACCCTGGGGGGGCGCGTCTCAGCTTTCTTT. Its translation: CASTLGGRVSAFF. The chain links TRBV12-3 or TRBV12-4 to TRBJ1-1; D possibly corresponds to TRBD1 (6 bases). V lost 7 bases and J 10 bases, leaving 19 bases between the germline ends. The CDR3 covers 13 residues.

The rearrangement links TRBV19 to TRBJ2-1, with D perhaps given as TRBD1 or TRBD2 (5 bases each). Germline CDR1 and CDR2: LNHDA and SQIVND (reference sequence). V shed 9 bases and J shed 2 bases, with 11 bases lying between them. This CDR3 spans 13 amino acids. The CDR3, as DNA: TGTGCCAGCCGGGACCCACCCTACAATGAGCAGTTCTTC. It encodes CASRDPPYNEQFF.

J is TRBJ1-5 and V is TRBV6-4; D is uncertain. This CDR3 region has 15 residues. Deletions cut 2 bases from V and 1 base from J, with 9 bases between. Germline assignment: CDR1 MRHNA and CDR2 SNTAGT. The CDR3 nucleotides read TGTGCCAGCAGTGACCCGGAGGCGAGCAATCAGCCCCAGCATTTT. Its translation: CASSDPEASNQPQHF.

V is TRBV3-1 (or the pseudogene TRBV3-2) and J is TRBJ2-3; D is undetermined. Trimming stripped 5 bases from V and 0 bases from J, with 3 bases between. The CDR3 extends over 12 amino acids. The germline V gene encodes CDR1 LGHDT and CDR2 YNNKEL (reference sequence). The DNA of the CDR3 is TGTGCCAGCAGCATTAGCACAGATACGCAGTATTTT. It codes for CASSISTDTQYF.

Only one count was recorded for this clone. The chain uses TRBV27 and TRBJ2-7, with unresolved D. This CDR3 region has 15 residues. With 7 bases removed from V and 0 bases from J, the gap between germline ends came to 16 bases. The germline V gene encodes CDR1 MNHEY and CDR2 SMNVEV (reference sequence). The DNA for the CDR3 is TGTGCCAGCACGGCCGAGCGTATAACCTCCTACGAGCAGTACTTC. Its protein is CASTAERITSYEQYF.

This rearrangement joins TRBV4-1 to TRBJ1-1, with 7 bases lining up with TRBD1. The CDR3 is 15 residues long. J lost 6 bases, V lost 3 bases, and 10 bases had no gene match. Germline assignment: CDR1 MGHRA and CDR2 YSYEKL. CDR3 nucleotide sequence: TGCGCCAGCAGCCATGCCGACAGGGAAAGTGCTGAAGCTTTCTTT. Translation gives CASSHADRESAEAFF.

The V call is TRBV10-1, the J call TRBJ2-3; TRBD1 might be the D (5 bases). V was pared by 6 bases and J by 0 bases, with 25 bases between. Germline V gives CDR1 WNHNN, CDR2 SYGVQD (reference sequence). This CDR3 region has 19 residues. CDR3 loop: CASSDGAMTESLSTDTQYF. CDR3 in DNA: TGCGCCAGCAGCGATGGGGCTATGACAGAGTCTTTAAGCACAGATACGCAGTATTTT.

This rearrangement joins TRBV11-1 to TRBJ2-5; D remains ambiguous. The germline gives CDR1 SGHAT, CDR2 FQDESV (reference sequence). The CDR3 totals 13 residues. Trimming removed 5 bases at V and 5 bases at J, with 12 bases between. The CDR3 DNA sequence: TGTGCCAGCAGCCTAGAACGGTCGGAGACCCAGTACTTC. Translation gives CASSLERSETQYF.

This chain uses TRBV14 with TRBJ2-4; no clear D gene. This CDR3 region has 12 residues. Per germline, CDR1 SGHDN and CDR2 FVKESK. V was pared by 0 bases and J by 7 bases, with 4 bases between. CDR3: CASSQDRNIQYF. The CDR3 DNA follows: TGTGCCAGCAGCCAAGACCGGAACATTCAGTACTTC.

The DNA of the CDR3 is TGTGCCAGCAGCCTAGCAGGGGGAGATACGCAGTATTTT. Amino acids: CASSLAGGDTQYF. The rearrangement links TRBV28 to TRBJ2-3; 7 bases fit TRBD1. With 6 bases clipped from V and 5 bases from J, the junction kept 5 bases outside the gene matches. The CDR3 has 13 residues. Germline CDR1 and CDR2: MDHEN and SYDVKM.

The CDR3 region has the DNA TGTGCCAGCAATCAGGGGGAAGAGACCCAGTACTTC. Protein product: CASNQGEETQYF. The chain has TRBV5-6 and TRBJ2-5; 7 bases align to TRBD1. The germline V gene has CDR1 SGHDT and CDR2 YYEEEE. V was clipped by 6 bases and J by 3 bases; unmatched bases: 2. The CDR3 loop spans 12 amino acids.

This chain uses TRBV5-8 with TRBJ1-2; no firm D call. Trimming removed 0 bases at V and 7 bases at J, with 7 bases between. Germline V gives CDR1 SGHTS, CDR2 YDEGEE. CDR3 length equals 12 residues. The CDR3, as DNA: TGTGCCAGCAGCTTGGGTACTCTTGGCTACACCTTC. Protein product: CASSLGTLGYTF.

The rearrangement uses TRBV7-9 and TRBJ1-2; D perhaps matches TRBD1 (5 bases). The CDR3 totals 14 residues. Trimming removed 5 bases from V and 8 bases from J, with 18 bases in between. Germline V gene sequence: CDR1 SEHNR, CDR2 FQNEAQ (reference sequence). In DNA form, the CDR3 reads TGTGCCAGCAGCCGGACATCGGCGGGGAAAGGCTACACCTTC. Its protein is CASSRTSAGKGYTF.